The present T cell receptor beta chain was sequenced within a study of blood T cell repertoires in COVID-19. Assay: immunoSEQ multiplex PCR; the TCRdb copy retains only in-frame clones and omits some. This sample has 220,000 or so clones, with about 86% found just once. This CDR3 has 15 residues. CDR1 and CDR2 (germline): LNHDA, SQIVND (reference sequence). The germline V and J ends were trimmed by 1 base and 4 bases, with 11 bases remaining between them. Only one count was recorded for this clone. Material: peripheral blood. The rearrangement links TRBV19 to TRBJ1-5; D is possibly TRBD1 (6 bases). This clonotype was sampled from a woman in her 50s with COVID-19, enrolled during active disease. As DNA, the CDR3 is TGTGCCAGTAGTATAGTCACACAGGGAAATCAGCCCCAGCATTTT. Its translation: CASSIVTQGNQPQHF.